The entry that follows covers one TCR beta chain sequence. This sample's treatment: roughly 18 received Ad26.COV2.S at low or high dose, single or two shots; about 5 received placebo; per-sample allocation not given. Day 63 after the first vaccine or placebo injection was the time point for sampling. The sample is drawn from a study of Ad26.COV2.S vaccination and SARS-CoV-2 variants. V lost 6 bases and J 4 bases, leaving 19 bases between the germline ends. Germline CDR1 reads LNHDA; CDR2 reads SQIVND (reference sequence). The length of the CDR3 is 15 residues. Profiled with immunoSEQ multiplex PCR; TCRdb holds only in-frame clones, not every one. The sample has approximately 350,000 clones, 83% seen once; the top ten hold around 7.3%.

The TCR originated in a person between 18 and 59 years old who received the Ad26.COV2.S COVID-19 vaccine or a placebo. Sequencing was performed on peripheral blood, taken in a trial of Ad26.COV2.S vaccine versus placebo. The chain combines TRBV19 with TRBJ2-7, with a tentative D call TRBD2 (7 bases). The CDR3 DNA is TGTGCCAGTAGCCTGGGGGGGCCAGGGGTTTACGAGCAGTACTTC. This encodes CASSLGGPGVYEQYF.